This T cell receptor beta chain was sequenced for a study of shared clonotypes between healthy human individuals. Per germline, CDR1 LNHNV and CDR2 YYDKDF (reference sequence). CDR3 length equals 13 residues. V lost 2 bases to trimming and J lost 7 bases, with 9 bases between them. Data came from immunoSEQ multiplex PCR; TCRdb stores just in-frame clones and leaves some out. The repertoire holds 2 million or so clones, 85% to 95% seen once, with more than 0.95% in the top ten. Terminally differentiated effector memory CD45RA+ cells were excluded by CCR7 positive selection of CD45RO-negative cells. The rearrangement uses TRBV15 and TRBJ1-5; D remains unclear. The sequence came from a man younger than 30 in good health. The sample consisted of naive CD8+ T cells sorted from blood. CDR3 region: CATSRPGAQPQHF. CDR3 nucleotides: TGTGCCACCAGCAGACCGGGTGCGCAGCCCCAGCATTTT. Looking up the rest from reference TRBV15 and TRBJ1-5 gives the full variable domain: DAMVIQNPRYQVTQFGKPVTLSCSQTLNHNVMYWYQQKSSQAPKLLFHYYDKDFNNEADTPDNFQSRRPNTSFCFLDIRSPGLGDTAMYLCATSRPGAQPQHFGDGTRLSIL.